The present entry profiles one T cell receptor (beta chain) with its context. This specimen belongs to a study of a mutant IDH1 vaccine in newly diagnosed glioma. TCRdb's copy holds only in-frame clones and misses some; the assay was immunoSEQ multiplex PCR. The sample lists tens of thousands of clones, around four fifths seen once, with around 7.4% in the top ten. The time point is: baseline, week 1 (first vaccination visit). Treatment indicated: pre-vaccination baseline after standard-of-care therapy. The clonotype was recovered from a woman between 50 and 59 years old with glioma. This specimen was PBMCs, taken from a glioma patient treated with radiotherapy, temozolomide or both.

The chain's CDR3 is CASSQDLGLAGEAGETQYF. In nucleotides, the CDR3 is TGCGCCAGCAGCCAAGATTTGGGACTAGCGGGGGAGGCCGGAGAGACCCAGTACTTC. The chain recombines TRBV4-3 with TRBJ2-5, with TRBD2 matching over 14 bases. This CDR3 comprises 19 residues. V shed 0 bases, J shed 4 bases, and the junction held 10 bases outside the gene matches. Germline V gives CDR1 LGHNA, CDR2 YSLEER.